The 6 T cell receptor beta chains in this list originate from one sample, sequenced in a study of blood T cell repertoires in COVID-19. Assay: immunoSEQ multiplex PCR; the TCRdb copy retains only in-frame clones and omits some. The repertoire holds about 120,000 clones, with around 85% as singletons. Sequencing input: peripheral blood. The receptors stem from a human donor in a cohort sampled during active COVID-19.

This chain links TRBV5-1 with TRBJ2-7; D unclear. Germline V gene lookup returns CDR1 SGHRS and CDR2 YFSETQ. V dropped 0 bases and J dropped 5 bases, with 9 bases sitting between them. The CDR3 extends over 13 amino acids. For the CDR3, the DNA is TGCGCCAGCAGCTTGGTGGCCGAGGACGAGCAGTACTTC. It yields the protein CASSLVAEDEQYF.

The J gene is TRBJ1-5, the V gene TRBV28; TRBD1 might be the D (6 bases). Germline CDR1 and CDR2: MDHEN and SYDVKM. V lost 4 bases and J 0 bases, leaving 13 bases between the germline ends. CDR3 size: 16 residues. CDR3 loop: CASSWDGGASNQPQHF. The DNA for the CDR3 is TGTGCCAGCAGTTGGGATGGGGGGGCTAGCAATCAGCCCCAGCATTTT.

The chain is built from TRBV7-9 and TRBJ1-1; a weak D match, TRBD1 (5 bases). The CDR3 is made up of 14 amino acids. V lost 4 bases and J 2 bases, leaving 11 bases between the germline ends. The V gene's germline CDR1 is SEHNR and CDR2 FQNEAQ (reference sequence). The CDR3: CASSYDSPNTEAFF. The CDR3 DNA reads TGTGCCAGCAGCTACGACAGCCCCAACACTGAAGCTTTCTTT.

The gene calls are TRBV6-5 and TRBJ2-7; D might be TRBD2 (5 bases). V was shortened by 6 bases and J by 6 bases, with 12 bases between the two germline ends. This CDR3 contains 12 residues. Germline V CDR1 and CDR2: MNHEY, SVGAGI. CDR3 amino acids: CASRGVHSEQYF. The CDR3 coding sequence is TGTGCCAGCAGGGGAGTGCATAGCGAGCAGTACTTC.

This chain links TRBV19 with TRBJ2-3, with D uncertain. V lost 1 base and J lost 1, with 12 bases in between. Germline V gene sequence: CDR1 LNHDA, CDR2 SQIVND (reference sequence). This CDR3 is 16 amino acids long. The CDR3 is CASSIVPLSGTDTQYF. CDR3 in DNA: TGTGCCAGTAGTATAGTTCCACTCTCCGGCACAGATACGCAGTATTTT.

V gene TRBV7-9 combines with J gene TRBJ2-1, with 9 nucleotides matching TRBD2. After removal of 4 bases from V and 7 bases from J, the junction contained 8 bases not matched to a gene. Germline CDR1 SEHNR, CDR2 FQNEAQ (reference sequence). This CDR3 region has 15 residues. CDR3 sequence reads: CASSSSLAGANEQFF. CDR3 DNA sequence: TGTGCCAGCAGCTCTAGTTTAGCGGGAGCTAATGAGCAGTTCTTC.